These 20 T cell receptor beta chains share one sample of origin, sequenced in a study of human T cells and chemical hapten exposure. TCRdb passed the RACE reads through MiXCR, listing each CDR3 protein once. This table has 35,000 to 45,000 distinct CDR3 sequences, just under 9% appearing once. The sample's time point: patch test 2, 6 weeks after DPC sensitization. Described treatment: therapeutic diphenylcyclopropenone sensitization with weekly scalp DPC. This specimen consisted of whole blood, obtained in connection with sensitization to the hapten diphenylcyclopropenone (DPC). The origin of the receptors is a woman in her thirties or forties with alopecia areata. Some clones in this sample may be carry-over from other donors' samples.

CDR3 residues: CSVRTGGGSNQPQHF. Here the CDR3 DNA reads TGCAGCGTTCGGACAGGGGGAGGTAGCAATCAGCCCCAGCATTTT. The gene calls are TRBV29-1 and TRBJ1-5; 10 bases agree with TRBD1. Germline trimming cut 5 bases from V and 0 bases from J; bases unmatched to any gene: 4. Germline loops: CDR1 SQVTM, CDR2 ANQGSEA. The CDR3 has 15 residues.

The DNA of the CDR3 is TGTGCCAGCAGCTTAAGAGCACAGCCCCAGCATTTT. Its translation is CASSLRAQPQHF. J is TRBJ1-5 and V is TRBV7-9; D unresolved. Trimming took 2 bases from V and 7 from J, leaving 6 bases between them. The V gene's germline CDR1 is SEHNR and CDR2 FQNEAQ (reference sequence). This CDR3 comprises 12 residues.

This clonotype has ten or more counts. V usage is TRBV9 and J usage is TRBJ2-2; D gene ambiguous. There are 14 residues in the CDR3. Germline V gives CDR1 SGDLS, CDR2 YYNGEE. Trimming left V 3 bases short and J 1 base short, with 7 bases between. The CDR3 sequence is CASSASRNTGELFF. In nucleotides, the CDR3 is TGTGCCAGCAGCGCCTCCAGGAACACCGGGGAGCTGTTTTTT.

This clonotype was recorded at least ten times. The genes are TRBV3-1 and TRBJ1-1; no firm D call. From germline, CDR1 is LGHDT and CDR2 YNNKEL (reference sequence). Trimming pared 8 bases from V and 3 bases from J, leaving 7 bases between. The CDR3 has 11 residues. CDR3 sequence reads: CASGYDTEAFF. CDR3 sequence (DNA): TGTGCCAGCGGGTATGACACTGAAGCTTTCTTT.

This clonotype was detected ten times or more. V is TRBV20-1 and J is TRBJ2-7; D gene uncertain. The CDR3 extends over 13 amino acids. V gave up 0 bases and J gave up 3 bases, with 9 bases separating them. Germline V gives CDR1 DFQATT, CDR2 SNEGSKA (reference sequence). The CDR3 region is CSARDNNIYEQYF. The DNA of the CDR3 is TGCAGTGCTAGAGATAACAACATCTACGAGCAGTACTTC.

This clonotype was observed many times. The V and J genes are TRBV15 and TRBJ2-7; 9 positions agree with TRBD1. V trimming: 1 base; J trimming: 9 bases; junction bases outside the gene matches: 7. This CDR3 is built from 14 residues. Per germline, CDR1 LNHNV and CDR2 YYDKDF (reference sequence). CDR3 in DNA: TGTGCCACCAGCAGAGCGCCGACAGGGGGGGTGCAGTACTTC. Translation: CATSRAPTGGVQYF.

The sample holds many counts of this clonotype. This chain joins TRBV11-2 and TRBJ1-1; D is possibly TRBD1 (6 bases). Germline V lookup: CDR1 SGHAT, CDR2 FQNNGV. V lost 3 bases and J lost 0, with 8 bases in between. CDR3 length: 14 amino acids. In DNA, the CDR3 is TGTGCCAGCAGCTTGAACAGGGTGAACACTGAAGCTTTCTTT. The encoded protein is CASSLNRVNTEAFF.

This clonotype came up many times. J is TRBJ2-5 and V is TRBV7-6; the match to TRBD2 covers 10 bases. With 4 bases clipped from V and 5 bases from J, the junction kept 7 bases outside the gene matches. Germline CDR1 reads SGHVS; CDR2 reads FNYEAQ. The CDR3 has 15 residues. The CDR3 loop reads CASSSWTSGLETQYF. CDR3 DNA sequence: TGTGCCAGCAGCTCTTGGACTAGCGGCTTGGAGACCCAGTACTTC.

This clonotype was seen many times. The rearrangement uses TRBV15 and TRBJ2-2; the D gene is possibly TRBD2 (5 bases). Per the germline V gene, CDR1 is LNHNV and CDR2 is YYDKDF (reference sequence). Trimming removed 5 bases at V and 7 bases at J, with 17 bases between. The CDR3 has 15 amino acids. The CDR3, as DNA: TGTGCCACCAGCGCCAGAGGGCGGTTTATCGGGGAGCTGTTTTTT. Translating gives CATSARGRFIGELFF. The whole variable domain, remainder taken from reference TRBV15 and TRBJ2-2, is DAMVIQNPRYQVTQFGKPVTLSCSQTLNHNVMYWYQQKSSQAPKLLFHYYDKDFNNEADTPDNFQSRRPNTSFCFLDIRSPGLGDTAMYLCATSARGRFIGELFFGEGSRLTVL.

This clonotype was seen once. V gene TRBV24-1 combines with J gene TRBJ2-1; the match to TRBD2 covers 13 bases. The junction had 13 bases not matched to a gene; V was cut back by 0 bases and J by 9 bases. Germline CDR1 reads KGHDR; CDR2 reads SFDVKD. This CDR3 contains 19 residues. In nucleotides, the CDR3 is TGTGCCACCAGTGATTTGGCCCCTCCGGGACTAGCGGGATACGGTGAGCAGTTCTTC. It specifies CATSDLAPPGLAGYGEQFF.

This clonotype was counted at least ten times. This sequence joins TRBV29-1 and TRBJ2-7; D is perhaps TRBD1 or TRBD2 (5 bases each). CDR1 and CDR2 from the germline V gene are SQVTM and ANQGSEA. The CDR3 spans 13 residues. CDR3 nucleotides: TGCAGTTCTACCGGGACGGAACCCTACGAGCAGTACTTC. Protein product: CSSTGTEPYEQYF.

A remark on this clonotype: This could be a read error, since a much larger clone is one nucleotide away. The conserved final phenylalanine or tryptophan is absent from the CDR3, which likely points to a read error. V and J are TRBV11-2 and TRBJ1-5; perhaps TRBD1 as D (5 bases). With 2 bases removed from V and 6 bases from J, the gap between germline ends came to 11 bases. The CDR3 spans 14 residues. The germline V gene has CDR1 SGHAT and CDR2 FQNNGV. The CDR3 DNA is TGTGCCAGCAGCTTAATGAGGGGCGGTCAGCCCCAGCATTCT. Its translation: CASSLMRGGQPQHS.

This clonotype was observed at least ten times. J is TRBJ2-2 and V is TRBV6-5; D remains ambiguous. The germline V gene has CDR1 MNHEY and CDR2 SVGAGI. The CDR3 extends over 15 amino acids. The germline V and J ends were trimmed by 2 bases and 2 bases, with 9 bases remaining between them. CDR3 coding DNA: TGTGCCAGCAGTTACAGGATGGACAACACCGGGGAGCTGTTTTTT. This gives the protein CASSYRMDNTGELFF.

This clonotype was counted a few times. The V gene is TRBV20-1, the J gene TRBJ1-2; the match to TRBD1 covers 7 bases. The CDR3 is 16 amino acids. The germline CDR1 and CDR2 sequences are DFQATT and SNEGSKA (reference sequence). Trimming at V came to 1 base and at J to 5 bases, leaving 13 bases not matched to a gene. CDR3 in amino acids: CSARVIGGETPYGYTF. CDR3 nucleotide sequence: TGCAGTGCTAGAGTAATAGGGGGCGAGACACCATATGGCTACACCTTC.

The chain combines TRBV29-1 with TRBJ2-2; no reliable D call. This CDR3 is 14 amino acids long. CDR1 and CDR2 (germline): SQVTM, ANQGSEA. Trimming shortened V by 1 base and J by 2 bases, and 8 bases separated the two germline ends. This chain's CDR3 is CSVEVGVNTGELFF. CDR3 DNA sequence: TGCAGCGTTGAAGTTGGGGTAAACACCGGGGAGCTGTTTTTT.

This clonotype was recorded many times. This chain uses TRBV5-1 with TRBJ1-4, with D perhaps TRBD1 (6 bases). CDR1 and CDR2 from the germline V gene are SGHRS and YFSETQ. This CDR3 has 14 amino acids. Trimming left V 4 bases short and J 8 bases short, with 15 bases between. Here the CDR3 reads CASSVQGGKEKLFF. For the CDR3, the DNA is TGCGCCAGCAGCGTACAGGGAGGGAAAGAAAAACTGTTTTTT.

The sample holds many counts of this clonotype. The CDR3 DNA is TGTGCCAGCAGCCCGCTACCGGGGTTGCGGGGGGCCACAGATACGCAGTATTTT. This encodes CASSPLPGLRGATDTQYF. V and J are TRBV14 and TRBJ2-3; 8 bases fit TRBD2. This CDR3 contains 18 residues. The V gene end was trimmed by 4 bases and the J gene end by 2 bases; junction bases not matched to a gene: 14. Germline-derived CDR1 and CDR2 are SGHDN and FVKESK.

This clonotype was seen repeatedly, ten times or more. The V and J genes are TRBV13 and TRBJ1-5; D may be TRBD1 (6 bases). This CDR3 is 14 amino acids long. Trimming pared 5 bases from V and 4 bases from J, leaving 12 bases between. Germline V CDR1 and CDR2: PRHDT, FYEKMQ (reference sequence). The CDR3 loop is CASSHGTNNQPQHF. The DNA of the CDR3 is TGTGCCAGCAGCCACGGGACAAATAATCAGCCCCAGCATTTT.

This clonotype showed up many times. This rearrangement joins TRBV19 to TRBJ2-1; 8 bases fit TRBD2. This CDR3 has 15 amino acids. Germline CDR1 and CDR2: LNHDA and SQIVND (reference sequence). Unmatched junction bases numbered 6, after V lost 5 bases and J lost 3 bases. In DNA, the CDR3 is TGTGCCAGTAGTTCACTAGCGGCTCTCTACAATGAGCAGTTCTTC. Protein product: CASSSLAALYNEQFF.

This clonotype was seen ten or more times. The V and J genes are TRBV27 and TRBJ2-7, with D possibly TRBD2 on 7 matching bases. This CDR3 region has 13 residues. Trimming cost V 4 bases and J 3 bases, with 10 bases left between them. The germline gives CDR1 MNHEY, CDR2 SMNVEV (reference sequence). The CDR3 coding sequence is TGTGCCAGCAGTTCCGGGGGGCTCTACGAGCAGTACTTC. This gives the protein CASSSGGLYEQYF.